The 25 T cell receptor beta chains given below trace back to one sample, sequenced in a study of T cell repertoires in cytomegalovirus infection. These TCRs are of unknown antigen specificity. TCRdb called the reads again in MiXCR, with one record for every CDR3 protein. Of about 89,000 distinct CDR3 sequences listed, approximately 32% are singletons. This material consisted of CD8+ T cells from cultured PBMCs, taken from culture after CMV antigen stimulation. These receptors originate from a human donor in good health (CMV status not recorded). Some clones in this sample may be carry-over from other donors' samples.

The CDR3 nucleotides read TGTGCTAGCGGGGCAGGGGGCTCCAATGAGCAGTTCTTC. Its translation: CASGAGGSNEQFF. The chain couples TRBV7-6 to TRBJ2-1; D is tentatively TRBD1 or TRBD2 (8 bases each). The CDR3 runs to 13 residues. Per germline, CDR1 SGHVS and CDR2 FNYEAQ.

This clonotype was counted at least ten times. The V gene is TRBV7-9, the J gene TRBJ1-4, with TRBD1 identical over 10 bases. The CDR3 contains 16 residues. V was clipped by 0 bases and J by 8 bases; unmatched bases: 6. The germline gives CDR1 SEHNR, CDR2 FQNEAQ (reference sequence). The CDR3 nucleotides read TGTGCCAGCAGCTTAGCGCGACAGGGGGCAGGAGAAAAACTGTTTTTT. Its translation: CASSLARQGAGEKLFF.

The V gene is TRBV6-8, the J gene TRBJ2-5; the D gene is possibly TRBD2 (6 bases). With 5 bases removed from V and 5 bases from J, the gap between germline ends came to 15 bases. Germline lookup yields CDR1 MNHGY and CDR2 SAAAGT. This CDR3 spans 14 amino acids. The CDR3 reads CASSASPGEETQYF. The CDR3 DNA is TGTGCCAGCAGTGCATCTCCGGGGGAGGAGACCCAGTACTTC.

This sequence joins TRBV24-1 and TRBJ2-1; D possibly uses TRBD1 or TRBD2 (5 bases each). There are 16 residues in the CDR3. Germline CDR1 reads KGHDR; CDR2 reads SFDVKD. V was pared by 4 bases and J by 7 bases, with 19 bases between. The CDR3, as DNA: TGTGCCACCAGTGACAACCCCAGGGATACGGGGAATGAGCAGTTCTTC. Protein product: CATSDNPRDTGNEQFF.

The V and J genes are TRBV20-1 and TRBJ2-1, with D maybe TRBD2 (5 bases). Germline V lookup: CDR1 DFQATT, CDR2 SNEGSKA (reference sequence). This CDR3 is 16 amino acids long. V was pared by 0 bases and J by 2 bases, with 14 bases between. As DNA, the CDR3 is TGCAGTGCTAGAGATGGACTTACCGTAACCTACAATGAGCAGTTCTTC. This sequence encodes CSARDGLTVTYNEQFF.

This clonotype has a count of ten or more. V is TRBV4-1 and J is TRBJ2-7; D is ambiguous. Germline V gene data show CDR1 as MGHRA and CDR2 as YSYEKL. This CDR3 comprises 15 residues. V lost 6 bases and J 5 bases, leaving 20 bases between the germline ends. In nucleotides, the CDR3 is TGCGCCAGCAGTCGGTCTGTGGGTCTTGGAGACGAGCAGTACTTC. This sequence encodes CASSRSVGLGDEQYF.

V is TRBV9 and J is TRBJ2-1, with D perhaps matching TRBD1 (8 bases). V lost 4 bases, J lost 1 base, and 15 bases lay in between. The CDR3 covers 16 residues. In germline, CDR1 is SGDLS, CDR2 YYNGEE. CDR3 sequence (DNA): TGTGCCAGCAGCCCCACAGGGGGGGTTTCCTACAATGAGCAGTTCTTC. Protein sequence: CASSPTGGVSYNEQFF.

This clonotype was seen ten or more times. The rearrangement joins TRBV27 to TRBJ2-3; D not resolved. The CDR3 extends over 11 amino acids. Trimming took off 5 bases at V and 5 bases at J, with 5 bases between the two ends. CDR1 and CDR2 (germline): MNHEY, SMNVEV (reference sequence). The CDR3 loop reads CASSQGDTQYF. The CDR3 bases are TGTGCCAGCAGTCAAGGAGATACGCAGTATTTT.

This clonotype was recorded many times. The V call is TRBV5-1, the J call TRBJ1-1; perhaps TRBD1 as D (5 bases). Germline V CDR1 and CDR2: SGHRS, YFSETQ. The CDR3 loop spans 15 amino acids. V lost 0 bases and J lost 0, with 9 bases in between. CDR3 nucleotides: TGCGCCAGCAGCTTGGCAGGGACCATGAACACTGAAGCTTTCTTT. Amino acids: CASSLAGTMNTEAFF. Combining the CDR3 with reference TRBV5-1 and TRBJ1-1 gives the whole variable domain KAGVTQTPRYLIKTRGQQVTLSCSPISGHRSVSWYQQTPGQGLQFLFEYFSETQRNKGNFPGRFSGRQFSNSRSEMNVSTLELGDSALYLCASSLAGTMNTEAFFGQGTRLTVV.

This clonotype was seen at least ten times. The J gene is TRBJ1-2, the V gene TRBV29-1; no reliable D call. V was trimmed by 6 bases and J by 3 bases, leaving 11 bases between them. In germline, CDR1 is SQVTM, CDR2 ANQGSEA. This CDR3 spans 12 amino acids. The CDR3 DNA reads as TGCAGCGTGCTCGGAAGTGACTATGGCTACACCTTC. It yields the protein CSVLGSDYGYTF. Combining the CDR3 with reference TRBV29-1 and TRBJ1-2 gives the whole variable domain SAVISQKPSRDICQRGTSLTIQCQVDSQVTMMFWYRQQPGQSLTLIATANQGSEATYESGFVIDKFPISRPNLTFSTLTVSNMSPEDSSIYLCSVLGSDYGYTFGSGTRLTVV.

The CDR3 protein is CASSYLPYGSYNSPLHF. The DNA for the CDR3 is TGTGCCAGCAGTTACCTCCCTTACGGCTCCTATAATTCACCCCTCCACTTT. The rearrangement links TRBV6-5 to TRBJ1-6; D unclear. This CDR3 region has 17 residues. V dropped 2 bases and J dropped 0 bases, with 11 bases sitting between them. Per the germline V gene, CDR1 is MNHEY and CDR2 is SVGAGI.

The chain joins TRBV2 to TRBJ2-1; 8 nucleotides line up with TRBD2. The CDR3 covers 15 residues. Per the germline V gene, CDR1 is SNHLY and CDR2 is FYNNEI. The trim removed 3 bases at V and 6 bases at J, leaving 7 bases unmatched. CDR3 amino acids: CASSDVSGAVNEQFF. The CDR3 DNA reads TGTGCCAGCAGTGATGTTAGCGGGGCCGTCAATGAGCAGTTCTTC.

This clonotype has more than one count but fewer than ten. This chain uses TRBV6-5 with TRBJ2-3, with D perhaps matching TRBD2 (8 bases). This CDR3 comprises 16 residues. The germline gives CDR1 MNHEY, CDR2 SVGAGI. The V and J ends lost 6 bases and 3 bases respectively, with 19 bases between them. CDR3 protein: CASRPTGGGWTDTQYF. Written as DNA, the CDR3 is TGTGCCAGCAGGCCCACGGGAGGGGGCTGGACAGATACGCAGTATTTT.

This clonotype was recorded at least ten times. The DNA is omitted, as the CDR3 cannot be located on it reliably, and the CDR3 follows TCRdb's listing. This CDR3 reads CISVPEATGKAKNIQYF. This chain links TRBV7-5 with TRBJ2-4; the tabulated D call, TRBD1, remains unverified against the DNA. TRBV7-5 is marked as a pseudogene. The CDR3 has 17 residues if both end residues are counted.

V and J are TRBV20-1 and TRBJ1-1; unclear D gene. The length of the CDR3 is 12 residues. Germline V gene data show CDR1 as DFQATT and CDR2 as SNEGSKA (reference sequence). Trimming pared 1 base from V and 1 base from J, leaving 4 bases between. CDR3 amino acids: CSARGTNTEAFF. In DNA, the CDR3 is TGCAGTGCTAGAGGAACGAACACTGAAGCTTTCTTT.

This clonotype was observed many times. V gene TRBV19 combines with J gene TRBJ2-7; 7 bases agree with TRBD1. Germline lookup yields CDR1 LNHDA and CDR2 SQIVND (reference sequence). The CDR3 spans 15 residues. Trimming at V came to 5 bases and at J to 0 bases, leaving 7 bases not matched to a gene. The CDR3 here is CASSPWDSSSYEQYF. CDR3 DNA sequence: TGTGCCAGTAGTCCCTGGGACAGCAGCTCCTACGAGCAGTACTTC.

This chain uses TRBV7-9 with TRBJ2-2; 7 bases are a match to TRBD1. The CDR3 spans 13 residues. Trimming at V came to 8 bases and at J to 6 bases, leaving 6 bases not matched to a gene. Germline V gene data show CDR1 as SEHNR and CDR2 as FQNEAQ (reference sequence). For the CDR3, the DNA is TGTGCCAGCGAGGGGGCGCTTTCCGGGGAGCTGTTTTTT. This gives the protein CASEGALSGELFF. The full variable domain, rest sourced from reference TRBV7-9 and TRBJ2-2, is DTGVSQNPRHKITKRGQNVTFRCDPISEHNRLYWYRQTLGQGPEFLTYFQNEAQLEKSRLLSDRFSAERPKGSFSTLEIQRTEQGDSAMYLCASEGALSGELFFGEGSRLTVL.

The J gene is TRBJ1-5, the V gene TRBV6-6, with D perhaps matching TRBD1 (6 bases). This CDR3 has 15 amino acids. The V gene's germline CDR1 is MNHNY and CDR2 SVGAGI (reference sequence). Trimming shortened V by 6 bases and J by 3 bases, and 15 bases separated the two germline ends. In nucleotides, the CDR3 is TGTGCCAGCAGCAGGGGAGGGGCTATCAATCAGCCCCAGCATTTT. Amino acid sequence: CASSRGGAINQPQHF.

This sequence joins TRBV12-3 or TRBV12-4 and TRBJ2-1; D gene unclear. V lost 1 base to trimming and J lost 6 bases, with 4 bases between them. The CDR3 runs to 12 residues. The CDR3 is CASSLEFNEQFF. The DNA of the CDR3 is TGTGCCAGCAGTTTAGAGTTCAATGAGCAGTTCTTC.

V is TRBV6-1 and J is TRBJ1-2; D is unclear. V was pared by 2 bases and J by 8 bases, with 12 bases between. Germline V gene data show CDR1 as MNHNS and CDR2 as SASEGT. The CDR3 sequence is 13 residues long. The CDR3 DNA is TGTGCCAGCAGTGAATGGCCGGTTGAAGGCTACACCTTC. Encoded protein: CASSEWPVEGYTF.

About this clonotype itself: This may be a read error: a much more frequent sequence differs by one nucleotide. The CDR3 reads CGARDSSGGRPGEQYF. CDR3 coding DNA: TGCGGTGCTAGGGACAGTAGCGGGGGGAGGCCTGGCGAGCAGTACTTC. V is TRBV20-1 and J is TRBJ2-7; TRBD2 matches 10 bases. This CDR3 is built from 16 residues. Per germline, CDR1 DFQATT and CDR2 SNEGSKA (reference sequence).

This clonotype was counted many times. CDR3 sequence (DNA): TGTGCCAGCAGGGAAATGGGGGAAAACTCCTACAATGAGCAGTTCTTC. Protein sequence: CASREMGENSYNEQFF. The V and J genes are TRBV7-8 and TRBJ2-1; tentatively, D is TRBD1 or TRBD2 (5 bases each). The ends were cut back, 6 bases at V and 0 bases at J, with 15 bases in the middle. This CDR3 contains 16 residues. CDR1 SGHVS and CDR2 FQNEAQ come from the germline V gene.

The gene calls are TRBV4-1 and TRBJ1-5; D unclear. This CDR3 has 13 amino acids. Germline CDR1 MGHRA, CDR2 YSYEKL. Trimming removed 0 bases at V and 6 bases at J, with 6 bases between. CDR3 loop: CASSQDLGQPQHF. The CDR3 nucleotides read TGCGCCAGCAGCCAAGATCTAGGTCAGCCCCAGCATTTT.

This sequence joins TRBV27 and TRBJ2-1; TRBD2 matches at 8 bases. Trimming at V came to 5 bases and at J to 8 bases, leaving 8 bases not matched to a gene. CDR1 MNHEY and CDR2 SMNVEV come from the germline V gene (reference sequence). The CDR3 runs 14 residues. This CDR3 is CASSPGGGWDEQFF. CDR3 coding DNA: TGTGCCAGCAGTCCTGGCGGGGGGTGGGATGAGCAGTTCTTC.

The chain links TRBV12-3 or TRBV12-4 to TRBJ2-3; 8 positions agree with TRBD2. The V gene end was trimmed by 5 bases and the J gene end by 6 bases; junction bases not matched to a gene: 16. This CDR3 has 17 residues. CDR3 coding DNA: TGTGCCAGCAGTGCTAGCCGGGCCGGCGGGGGGAGGGATACGCAGTATTTT. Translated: CASSASRAGGGRDTQYF.